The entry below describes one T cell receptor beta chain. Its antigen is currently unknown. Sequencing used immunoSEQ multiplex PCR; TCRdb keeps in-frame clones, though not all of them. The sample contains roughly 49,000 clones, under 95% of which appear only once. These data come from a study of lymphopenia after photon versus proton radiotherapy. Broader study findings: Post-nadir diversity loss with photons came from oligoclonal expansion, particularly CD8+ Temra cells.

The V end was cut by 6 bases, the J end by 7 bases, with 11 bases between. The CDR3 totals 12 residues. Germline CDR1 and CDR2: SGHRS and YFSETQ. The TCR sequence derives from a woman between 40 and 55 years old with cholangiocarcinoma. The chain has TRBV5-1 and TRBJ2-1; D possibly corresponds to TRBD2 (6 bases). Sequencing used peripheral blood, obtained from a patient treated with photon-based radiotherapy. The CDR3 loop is CASTTGVNEQFF. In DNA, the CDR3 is TGCGCCAGCACGACGGGAGTAAATGAGCAGTTCTTC. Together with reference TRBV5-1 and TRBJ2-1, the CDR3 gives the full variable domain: KAGVTQTPRYLIKTRGQQVTLSCSPISGHRSVSWYQQTPGQGLQFLFEYFSETQRNKGNFPGRFSGRQFSNSRSEMNVSTLELGDSALYLCASTTGVNEQFFGPGTRLTVL.